Reported below is one T cell receptor beta chain. This clonotype was counted many times. The clone's antigen remains unknown. Per-base qualities were not stored, and no clone one base away is much larger. The source of the sample is a study of regulatory T cells in long-lasting Graves disease (dated by TCRdb to the early 2020s). Regarding the complete study: Persistent Graves' disease was defined as persistently positive TSH receptor autoantibodies together with antithyroid drug treatment for over 5 years. Patients with persistent Graves' disease were compared with patients with newly diagnosed Graves' disease using TCR sequencing and RNA sequencing of peripheral blood. The study was conducted in China and was registered as a clinical trial. A total of about 35 samples underwent TCR sequencing, from about 13 patients with persistent Graves' disease and some 20 patients with newly diagnosed Graves' disease. In the clinical cohort, patients with persistent Graves' disease had used antithyroid drugs for an average of around 9.3 years. Broader findings and caveats from the paper: The authors noted that the small sample size was a limitation that may lower accuracy. Only the TCR beta chain was sequenced and analyzed. TRBV28, TRBJ1-2 and TRBJ2-5 were preferentially used in persistent disease, while TRBV20-1 and TRBJ2-1 were favored in newly diagnosed disease. The study examined only peripheral blood because the primary lesion, thyroid tissue, could not be accessed. Patients with persistent disease shared more public clonotypes (around 2,500) than newly diagnosed patients did (966). Compared with newly diagnosed patients, persistent Graves' disease patients had lower TCR Shannon entropy and fewer highly expanded clones, which suggests clonal expansion.

Cut back by 2 bases and 6 bases, the V and J ends lie 19 bases apart. The CDR3 starts with the cysteine, ends with the phenylalanine, and has 16 residues. Only CDR3 DNA remains: 48 bases, in frame from the first base. From a lookup of the germline V gene, CDR1 and CDR2 are MNHEY and SVGAGI. This specimen's time point label, per the study, means: persistent/refractory GD, antithyroid drugs over 5 years with positive TRAb. For both TCR sequencing and RNA sequencing, RNA was extracted from PBMCs in TRIzol. The diagnosis of Graves' disease followed American Thyroid Association guidelines. Patients for the study were recruited at an endocrinology department in Xi'an, China. Each patient gave 7 to 9.5 milliliters of peripheral blood, collected in an EDTA anticoagulant tube. Ficoll Paque Plus density gradient separation was used to isolate PBMCs, and no additional T cell sorting was done. An Agilent 2100 Bioanalyzer and agarose gel were used to check RNA quality, and a NanoDrop 2000 was used to measure RNA concentration.

Libraries were constructed by multiplex PCR. The sequencer was an Illumina HiSeq 4000. CDR3 regions were amplified by Arm-PCR with iRepertoire HTBI primers to construct TCR beta libraries. Gel purification was performed on PCR products prior to sequencing. The authors processed their data as follows. Gene usage analysis of CDR3 amino acid clonotypes relied on the 60 or so TRBV and more than twelve TRBJ segments identified across samples. Filtered high-quality paired reads were merged into contigs using COPE and FqMerger. BLAST was used to align contigs to the IMGT TRBV, TRBD and TRBJ reference genes, and CDR3 was defined following IMGT. Highly expanded clones were defined as clonotypes with a frequency above 0.1%. Repertoire diversity was measured by Shannon entropy, and V-J evenness by the Gini coefficient. A clonotype was considered public if more than one individual shared it. TCRdb applied fastp at Q25 and MiXCR to the public reads, then kept only in-frame beta chains. Duplicate CDR3 protein sequences are folded into a single record with the most common DNA and genes. These V and J calls originate from TCRdb's pipeline instead of the authors' own analysis. The sample yields a few hundred thousand distinct CDR3 sequences; 20% to 25% were counted once. More than 55% of the sample is taken by the ten largest.

This sequence uses TRBV6-5 and TRBJ1-2; TRBD1 is perhaps the D gene, given 5 matching bases. The source of this sequence is a female donor with Graves disease. The material was peripheral blood mononuclear cells (PBMCs), obtained when the disease was refractory, from a patient treated with antithyroid drugs. The CDR3 reads as follows: CASSYSLDKVGNGYTF. The nucleotide sequence reads as follows: TGTGCCAGCAGTTACAGCTTGGACAAGGTGGGGAATGGCTACACCTTC.